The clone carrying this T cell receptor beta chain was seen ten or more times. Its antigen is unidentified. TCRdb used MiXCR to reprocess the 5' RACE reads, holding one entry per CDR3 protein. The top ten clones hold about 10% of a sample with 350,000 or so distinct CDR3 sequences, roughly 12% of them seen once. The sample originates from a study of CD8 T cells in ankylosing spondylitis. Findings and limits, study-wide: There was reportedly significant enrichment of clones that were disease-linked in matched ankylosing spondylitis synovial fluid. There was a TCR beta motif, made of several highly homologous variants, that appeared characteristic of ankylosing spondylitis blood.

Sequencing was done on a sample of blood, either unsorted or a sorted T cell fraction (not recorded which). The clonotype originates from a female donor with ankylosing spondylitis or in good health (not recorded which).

The CDR3 loop is CASSLDFGRMTNSYEQYF. The CDR3 bases are TGTGCCAGCAGTTTAGATTTTGGGCGGATGACTAACTCCTACGAGCAGTACTTC. This chain joins TRBV12-3 or TRBV12-4 and TRBJ2-7; tentative D call: TRBD2 (5 bases). V was trimmed by 1 base and J by 0 bases, leaving 19 bases between them. This CDR3 contains 18 residues.